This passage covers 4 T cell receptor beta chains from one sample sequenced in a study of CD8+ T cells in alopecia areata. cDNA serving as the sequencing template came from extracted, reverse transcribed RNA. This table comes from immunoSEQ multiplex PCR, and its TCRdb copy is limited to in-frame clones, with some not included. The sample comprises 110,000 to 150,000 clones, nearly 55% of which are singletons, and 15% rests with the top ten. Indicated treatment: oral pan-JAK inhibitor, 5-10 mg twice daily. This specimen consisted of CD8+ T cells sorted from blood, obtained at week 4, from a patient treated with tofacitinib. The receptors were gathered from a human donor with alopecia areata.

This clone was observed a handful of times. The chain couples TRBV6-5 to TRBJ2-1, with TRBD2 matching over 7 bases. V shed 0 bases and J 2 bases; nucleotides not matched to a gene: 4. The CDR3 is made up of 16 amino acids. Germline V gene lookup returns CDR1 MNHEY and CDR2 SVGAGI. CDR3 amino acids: CASSYSSGEAYNEQFF. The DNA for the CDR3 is TGTGCCAGCAGTTACTCAAGCGGGGAAGCCTACAATGAGCAGTTCTTC.

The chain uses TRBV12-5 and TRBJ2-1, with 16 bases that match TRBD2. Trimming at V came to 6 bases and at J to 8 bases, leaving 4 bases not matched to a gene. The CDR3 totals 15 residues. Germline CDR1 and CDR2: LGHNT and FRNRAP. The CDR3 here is CASGSGTSGGDEQFF. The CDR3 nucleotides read TGTGCTAGTGGGTCCGGGACTAGCGGGGGGGATGAGCAGTTCTTC.

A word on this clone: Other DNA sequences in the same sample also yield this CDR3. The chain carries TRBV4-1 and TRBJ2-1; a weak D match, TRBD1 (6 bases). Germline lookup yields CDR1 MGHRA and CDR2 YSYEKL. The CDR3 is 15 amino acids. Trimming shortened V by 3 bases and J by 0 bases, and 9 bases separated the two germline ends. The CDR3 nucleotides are TGCGCCAGCAGCCAGGACAGAAGCTCCTACAATGAGCAGTTCTTC. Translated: CASSQDRSSYNEQFF.

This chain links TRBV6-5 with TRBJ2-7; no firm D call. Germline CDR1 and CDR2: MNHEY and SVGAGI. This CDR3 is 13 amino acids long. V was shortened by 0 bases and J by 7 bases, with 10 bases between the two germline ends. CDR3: CASSYSRVGEQYF. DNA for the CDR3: TGTGCCAGCAGTTACTCACGGGTGGGGGAGCAGTACTTC.